These 3 T cell receptor beta chains were sequenced from one sample in a study of blood T cell repertoires in COVID-19. Profiling relied on immunoSEQ multiplex PCR, and the TCRdb table lists in-frame clones only, not all of them. In the table there are more than 100,000 clones, about four fifths of which are singletons. The sequencing sample was made of peripheral blood. These receptors all stem from a human donor in a cohort sampled during active COVID-19.

This chain links TRBV5-4 with TRBJ2-3; TRBD1 matches at 10 bases. This CDR3 has 15 amino acids. J lost 3 bases, V lost 3 bases, and 4 bases had no gene match. The V gene's germline CDR1 is SGHNT and CDR2 YYREEE (reference sequence). CDR3 region: CASSSPGQGTDTQYF. The CDR3 coding sequence is TGTGCCAGCAGCTCGCCGGGACAGGGGACAGATACGCAGTATTTT.

J is TRBJ2-1 and V is TRBV5-1; 9 nucleotides align to TRBD2. Trimming cost V 5 bases and J 4 bases; bases outside gene matches: 4. Looked up from germline, CDR1 is SGHRS and CDR2 is YFSETQ. There are 14 residues in the CDR3. CDR3 loop: CASSPAGGYNEQFF. CDR3 DNA: TGCGCCAGCAGTCCAGCGGGGGGATACAATGAGCAGTTCTTC.

V and J are TRBV6-5 and TRBJ1-5, with 9 bases aligning to TRBD1. CDR1 is MNHEY and CDR2 is SVGAGI in the germline V gene. V lost 6 bases to trimming and J lost 7 bases; unmatched junction nucleotides: 4. The CDR3 extends over 13 amino acids. CDR3 nucleotides: TGTGCCAGCAGACGGACAGGGGAACAGCCCCAGCATTTT. It yields the protein CASRRTGEQPQHF.